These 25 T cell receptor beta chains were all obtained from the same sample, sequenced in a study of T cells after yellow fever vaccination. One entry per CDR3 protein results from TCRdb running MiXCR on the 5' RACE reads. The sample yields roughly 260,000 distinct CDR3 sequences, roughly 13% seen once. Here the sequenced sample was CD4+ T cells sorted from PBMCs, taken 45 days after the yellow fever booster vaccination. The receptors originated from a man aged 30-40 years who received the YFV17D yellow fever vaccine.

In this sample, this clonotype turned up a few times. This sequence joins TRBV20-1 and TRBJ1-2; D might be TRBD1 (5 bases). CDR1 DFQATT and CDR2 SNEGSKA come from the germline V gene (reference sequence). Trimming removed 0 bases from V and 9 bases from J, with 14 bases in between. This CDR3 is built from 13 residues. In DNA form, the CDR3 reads TGCAGTGCTAGAGATCAGGGAAAAAGGCGCTACACCTTC. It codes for CSARDQGKRRYTF.

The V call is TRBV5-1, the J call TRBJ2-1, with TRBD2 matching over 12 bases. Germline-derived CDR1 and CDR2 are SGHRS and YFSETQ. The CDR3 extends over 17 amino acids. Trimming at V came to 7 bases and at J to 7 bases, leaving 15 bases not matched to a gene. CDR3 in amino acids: CASVGLAGGPAGNEQFF. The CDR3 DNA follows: TGCGCCAGCGTAGGGCTAGCGGGAGGGCCGGCCGGTAATGAGCAGTTCTTC.

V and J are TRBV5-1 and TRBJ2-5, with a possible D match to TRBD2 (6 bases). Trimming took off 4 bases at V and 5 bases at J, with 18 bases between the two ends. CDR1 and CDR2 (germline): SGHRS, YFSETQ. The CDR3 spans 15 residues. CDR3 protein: CASSDGSTRIETQYF. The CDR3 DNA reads TGCGCCAGCAGCGACGGTTCGACTAGAATTGAGACCCAGTACTTC.

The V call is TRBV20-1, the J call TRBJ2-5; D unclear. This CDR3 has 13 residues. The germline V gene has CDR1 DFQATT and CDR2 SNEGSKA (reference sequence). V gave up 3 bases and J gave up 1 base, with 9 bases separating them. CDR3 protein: CSASLPPQETQYF. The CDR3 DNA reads TGCAGTGCTAGCTTACCCCCCCAAGAGACCCAGTACTTC.

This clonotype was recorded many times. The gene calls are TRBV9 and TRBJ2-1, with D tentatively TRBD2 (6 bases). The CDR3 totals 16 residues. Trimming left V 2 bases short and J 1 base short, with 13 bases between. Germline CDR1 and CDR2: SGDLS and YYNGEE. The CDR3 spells CASSVTGAGSYNEQFF. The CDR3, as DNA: TGTGCCAGCAGCGTCACGGGAGCAGGATCCTACAATGAGCAGTTCTTC.

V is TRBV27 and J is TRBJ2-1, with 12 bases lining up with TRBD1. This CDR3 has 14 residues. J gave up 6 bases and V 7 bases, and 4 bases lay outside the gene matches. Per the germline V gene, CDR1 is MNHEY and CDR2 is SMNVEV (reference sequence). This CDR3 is CASTRDRGRNEQFF. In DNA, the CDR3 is TGTGCCAGCACCCGGGACAGGGGGCGCAATGAGCAGTTCTTC.

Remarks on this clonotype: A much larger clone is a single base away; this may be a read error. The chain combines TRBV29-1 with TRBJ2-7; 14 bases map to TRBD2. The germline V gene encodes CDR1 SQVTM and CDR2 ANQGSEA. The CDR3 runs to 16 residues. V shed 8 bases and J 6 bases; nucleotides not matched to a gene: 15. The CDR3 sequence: CSISGLAGGHEGEQYF. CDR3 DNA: TGCAGCATTTCAGGACTAGCGGGAGGACACGAAGGCGAGCAGTACTTC.

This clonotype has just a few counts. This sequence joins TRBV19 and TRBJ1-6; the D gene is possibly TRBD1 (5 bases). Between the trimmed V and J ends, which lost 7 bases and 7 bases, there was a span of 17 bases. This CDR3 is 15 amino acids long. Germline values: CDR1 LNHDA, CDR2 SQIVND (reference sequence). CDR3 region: CASTLGAGSNSPLHF. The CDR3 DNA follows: TGTGCCAGTACCCTAGGGGCAGGGTCGAATTCACCCCTCCACTTT.

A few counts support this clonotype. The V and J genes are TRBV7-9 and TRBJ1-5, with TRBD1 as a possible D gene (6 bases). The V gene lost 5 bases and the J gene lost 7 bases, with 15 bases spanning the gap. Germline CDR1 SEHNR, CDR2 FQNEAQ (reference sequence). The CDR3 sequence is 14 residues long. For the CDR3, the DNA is TGTGCCAGCAGCCCTAATTCCGGGACACAGCCCCAGCATTTT. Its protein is CASSPNSGTQPQHF. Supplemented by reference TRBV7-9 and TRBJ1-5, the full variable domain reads DTGVSQNPRHKITKRGQNVTFRCDPISEHNRLYWYRQTLGQGPEFLTYFQNEAQLEKSRLLSDRFSAERPKGSFSTLEIQRTEQGDSAMYLCASSPNSGTQPQHFGDGTRLSIL.

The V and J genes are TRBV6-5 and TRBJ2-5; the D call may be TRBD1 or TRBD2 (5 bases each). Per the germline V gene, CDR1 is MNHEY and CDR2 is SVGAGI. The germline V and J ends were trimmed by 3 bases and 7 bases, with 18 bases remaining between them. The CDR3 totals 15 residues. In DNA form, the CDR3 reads TGTGCCAGCAGTTATTATCCGGGACGGCAGGCGACCCAGTACTTC. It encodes CASSYYPGRQATQYF.

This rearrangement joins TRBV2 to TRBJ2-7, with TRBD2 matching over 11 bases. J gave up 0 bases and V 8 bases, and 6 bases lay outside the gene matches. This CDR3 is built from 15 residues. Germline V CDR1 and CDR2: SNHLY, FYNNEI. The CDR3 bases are TGTGCCAGCCGGAGACTAGCGGGGCTCTCCTACGAGCAGTACTTC. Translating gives CASRRLAGLSYEQYF.

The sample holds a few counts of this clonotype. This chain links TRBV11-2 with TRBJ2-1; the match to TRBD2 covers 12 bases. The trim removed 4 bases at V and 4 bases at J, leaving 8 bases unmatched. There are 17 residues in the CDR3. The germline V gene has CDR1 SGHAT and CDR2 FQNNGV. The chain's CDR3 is CASSSKRTSGEYNEQFF. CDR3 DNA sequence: TGTGCCAGCAGCTCCAAAAGGACTAGCGGGGAATACAATGAGCAGTTCTTC.

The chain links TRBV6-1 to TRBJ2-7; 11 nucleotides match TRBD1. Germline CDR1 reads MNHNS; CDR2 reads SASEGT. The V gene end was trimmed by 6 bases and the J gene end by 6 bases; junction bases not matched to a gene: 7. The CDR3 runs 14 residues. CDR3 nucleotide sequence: TGTGCCAGCAGAACCGGGACAGGGGGAACCGAGCAGTACTTC. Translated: CASRTGTGGTEQYF.

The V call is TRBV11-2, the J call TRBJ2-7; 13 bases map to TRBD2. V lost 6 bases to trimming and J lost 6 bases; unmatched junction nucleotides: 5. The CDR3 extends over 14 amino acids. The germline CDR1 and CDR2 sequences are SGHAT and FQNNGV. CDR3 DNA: TGTGCCAGCAGACTGAGGACTAGCGGGAGCGAGCAGTACTTC. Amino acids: CASRLRTSGSEQYF.

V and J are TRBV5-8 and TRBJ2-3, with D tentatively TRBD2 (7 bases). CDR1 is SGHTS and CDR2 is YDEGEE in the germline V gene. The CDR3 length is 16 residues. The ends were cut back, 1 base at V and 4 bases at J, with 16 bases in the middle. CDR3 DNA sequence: TGTGCCAGCAGCTTGATGGAGGGGGAGGGCCCAGATACGCAGTATTTT. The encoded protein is CASSLMEGEGPDTQYF.

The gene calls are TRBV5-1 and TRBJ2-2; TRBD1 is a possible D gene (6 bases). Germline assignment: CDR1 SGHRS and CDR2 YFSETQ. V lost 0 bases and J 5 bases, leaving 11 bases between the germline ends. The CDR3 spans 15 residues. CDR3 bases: TGCGCCAGCAGCTTGGTGGGGGCAGAGACCGGGGAGCTGTTTTTT. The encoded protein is CASSLVGAETGELFF.

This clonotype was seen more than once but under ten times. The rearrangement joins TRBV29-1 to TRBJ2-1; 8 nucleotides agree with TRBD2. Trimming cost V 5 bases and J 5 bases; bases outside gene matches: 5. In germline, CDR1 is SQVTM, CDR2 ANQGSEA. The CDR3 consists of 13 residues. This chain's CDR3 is CSVRLAGDNEQFF. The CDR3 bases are TGCAGCGTTAGGCTAGCGGGTGACAATGAGCAGTTCTTC.

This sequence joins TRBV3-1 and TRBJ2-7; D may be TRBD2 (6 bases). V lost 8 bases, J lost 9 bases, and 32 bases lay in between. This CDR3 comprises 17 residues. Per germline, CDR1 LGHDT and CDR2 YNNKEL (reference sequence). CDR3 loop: CASCPDPFGSGEVGQYF. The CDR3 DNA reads TGTGCCAGCTGCCCAGACCCTTTCGGGAGCGGTGAAGTTGGGCAGTACTTC.

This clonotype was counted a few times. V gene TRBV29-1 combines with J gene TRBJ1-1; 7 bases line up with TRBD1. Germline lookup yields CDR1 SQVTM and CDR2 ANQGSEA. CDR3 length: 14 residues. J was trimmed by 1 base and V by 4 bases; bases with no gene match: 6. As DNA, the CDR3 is TGCAGCGTTGCGACAGGGAAAGGGAACACTGAAGCTTTCTTT. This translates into CSVATGKGNTEAFF.

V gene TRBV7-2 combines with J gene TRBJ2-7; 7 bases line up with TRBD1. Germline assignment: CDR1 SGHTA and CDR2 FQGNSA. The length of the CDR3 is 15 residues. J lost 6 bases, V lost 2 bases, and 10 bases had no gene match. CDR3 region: CASSLYRGTAGEQYF. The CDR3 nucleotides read TGTGCCAGCAGCTTATACAGGGGTACGGCGGGCGAGCAGTACTTC.

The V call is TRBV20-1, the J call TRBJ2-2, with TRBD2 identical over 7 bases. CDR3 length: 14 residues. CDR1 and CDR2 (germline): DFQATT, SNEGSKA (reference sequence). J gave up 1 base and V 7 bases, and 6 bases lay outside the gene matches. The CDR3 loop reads CSVTPSGNTGELFF. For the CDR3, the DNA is TGCAGTGTCACCCCTAGCGGGAACACCGGGGAGCTGTTTTTT.

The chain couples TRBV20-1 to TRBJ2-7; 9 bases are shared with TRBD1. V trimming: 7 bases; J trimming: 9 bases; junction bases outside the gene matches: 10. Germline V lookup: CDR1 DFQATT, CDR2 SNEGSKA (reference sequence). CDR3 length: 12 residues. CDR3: CSVMPGQGMQYF. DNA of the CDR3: TGCAGTGTTATGCCGGGACAGGGAATGCAGTACTTC.

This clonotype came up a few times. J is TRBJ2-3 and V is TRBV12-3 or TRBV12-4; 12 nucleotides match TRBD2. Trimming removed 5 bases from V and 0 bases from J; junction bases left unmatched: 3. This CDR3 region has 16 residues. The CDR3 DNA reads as TGTGCCAGCAGTACGACTAGCGGGGGAAGCACAGATACGCAGTATTTT. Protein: CASSTTSGGSTDTQYF.

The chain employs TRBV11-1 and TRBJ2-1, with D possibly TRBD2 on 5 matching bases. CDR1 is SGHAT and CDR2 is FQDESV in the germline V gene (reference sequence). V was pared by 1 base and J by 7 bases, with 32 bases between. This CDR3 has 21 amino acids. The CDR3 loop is CASSLGARQRFQMVTSNEQFF. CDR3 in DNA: TGTGCCAGCAGCTTAGGTGCTCGCCAGCGGTTCCAAATGGTTACAAGTAATGAGCAGTTCTTC.

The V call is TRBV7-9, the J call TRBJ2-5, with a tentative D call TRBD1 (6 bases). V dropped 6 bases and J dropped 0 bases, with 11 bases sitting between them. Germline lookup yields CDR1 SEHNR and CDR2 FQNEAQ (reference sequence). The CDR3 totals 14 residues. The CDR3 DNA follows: TGTGCCAGCAGTCCTGACAGGAACCAAGAGACCCAGTACTTC. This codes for CASSPDRNQETQYF.